This TCR beta chain was retrieved from a study of hypomethylating agent response in myelodysplastic syndrome. As concerns this clone: The antigen is unknown.

Here immunoSEQ multiplex PCR was the method, and the copy in TCRdb shows in-frame clones only, minus some. Seen here are roughly 5,400 clones, roughly 90% observed once, and the top ten hold over 9.5%. V shed 2 bases and J shed 15 bases, with 11 bases lying between them. CDR3 length: 11 residues. Germline CDR1 is SGHAT and CDR2 is FQNNGV. General study findings and limits: This small study analyzed only about ten patients.

The TCR comes from a human donor with myelodysplastic syndrome. Here the sequenced sample was bone marrow, taken before or after starting hypomethylating agent treatment for myelodysplastic syndrome (not recorded which). The genes are TRBV11-2 and TRBJ2-1, with D tentatively TRBD1 (5 bases). CDR3: CASSLNGRGFF. DNA for the CDR3: TGTGCCAGCAGCTTAAACGGAAGGGGGTTCTTC. Full variable domain (outside the CDR3, taken from reference TRBV11-2 and TRBJ2-1): EAGVAQSPRYKIIEKRQSVAFWCNPISGHATLYWYQQILGQGPKLLIQFQNNGVVDDSQLPKDRFSAERLKGVDSTLKIQPAKLEDSAVYLCASSLNGRGFFGPGTRLTVL.